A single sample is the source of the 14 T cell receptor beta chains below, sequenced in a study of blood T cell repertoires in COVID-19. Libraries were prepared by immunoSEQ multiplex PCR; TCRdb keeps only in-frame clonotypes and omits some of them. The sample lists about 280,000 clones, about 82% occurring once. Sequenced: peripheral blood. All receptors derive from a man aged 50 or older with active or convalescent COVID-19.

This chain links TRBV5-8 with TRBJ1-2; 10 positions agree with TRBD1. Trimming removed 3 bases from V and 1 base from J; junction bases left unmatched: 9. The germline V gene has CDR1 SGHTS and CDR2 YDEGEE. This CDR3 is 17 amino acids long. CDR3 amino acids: CASSSPGTGELNYGYTF. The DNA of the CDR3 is TGTGCCAGCAGCTCCCCCGGGACAGGGGAACTTAACTATGGCTACACCTTC.

CDR3 DNA sequence: TGTGCCATCAGAAAGGACAGGGACACTGAAGCTTTCTTT. Translated: CAIRKDRDTEAFF. The chain links TRBV10-3 to TRBJ1-1; 8 bases line up with TRBD1. CDR1 and CDR2 from the germline V gene are ENHRY and SYGVKD. Trimming removed 6 bases from V and 3 bases from J; junction bases left unmatched: 3. This CDR3 has 13 amino acids.

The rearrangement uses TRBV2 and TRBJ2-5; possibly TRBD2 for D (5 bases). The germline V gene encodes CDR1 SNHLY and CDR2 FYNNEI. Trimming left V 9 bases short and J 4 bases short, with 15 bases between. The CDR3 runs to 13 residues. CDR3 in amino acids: CASTITGIETQYF. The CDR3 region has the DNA TGTGCCAGTACTATTACGGGGATAGAGACCCAGTACTTC.

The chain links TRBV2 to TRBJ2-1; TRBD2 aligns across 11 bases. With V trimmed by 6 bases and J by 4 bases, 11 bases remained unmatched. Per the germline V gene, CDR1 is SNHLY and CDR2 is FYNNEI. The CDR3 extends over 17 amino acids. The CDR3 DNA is TGTGCCAGCAGGGGTAGCGGGAGGGCCAAGGGGTACAATGAGCAGTTCTTC. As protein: CASRGSGRAKGYNEQFF.

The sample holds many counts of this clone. CDR3 bases: TGTGCCAGCAGCTTACTTGTTGGGCTAGCCGAAGAGACCCAGTACTTC. Protein product: CASSLLVGLAEETQYF. The chain carries TRBV5-5 and TRBJ2-5, with a possible D match to TRBD2 (5 bases). CDR1 and CDR2 (germline): SGHKS, YYEKEE (reference sequence). V lost 2 bases and J 3 bases, leaving 17 bases between the germline ends. The CDR3 totals 16 residues.

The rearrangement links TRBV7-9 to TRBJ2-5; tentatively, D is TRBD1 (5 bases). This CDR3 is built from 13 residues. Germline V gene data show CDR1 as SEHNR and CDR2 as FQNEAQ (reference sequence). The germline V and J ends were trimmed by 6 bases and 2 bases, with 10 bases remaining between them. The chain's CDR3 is CASRSQGQETQYF. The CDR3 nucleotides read TGTGCCAGCAGATCTCAGGGTCAAGAGACCCAGTACTTC.

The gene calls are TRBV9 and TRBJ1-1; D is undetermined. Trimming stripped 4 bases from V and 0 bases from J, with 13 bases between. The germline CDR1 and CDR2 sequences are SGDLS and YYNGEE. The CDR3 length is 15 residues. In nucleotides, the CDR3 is TGTGCCAGCAGCCCTCGATCCAACATGAACACTGAAGCTTTCTTT. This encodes CASSPRSNMNTEAFF.

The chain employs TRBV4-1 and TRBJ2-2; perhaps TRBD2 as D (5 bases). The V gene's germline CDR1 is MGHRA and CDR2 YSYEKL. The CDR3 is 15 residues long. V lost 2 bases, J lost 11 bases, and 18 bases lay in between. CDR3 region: CASSQRGDLESELFF. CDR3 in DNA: TGCGCCAGCAGCCAACGGGGAGATCTGGAGTCCGAGCTGTTTTTT.

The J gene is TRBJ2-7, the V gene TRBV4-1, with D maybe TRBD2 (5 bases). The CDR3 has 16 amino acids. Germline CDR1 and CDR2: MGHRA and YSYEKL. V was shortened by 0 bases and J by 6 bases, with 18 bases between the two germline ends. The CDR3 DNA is TGCGCCAGCAGCCAAGAGAGAGGCGACTACTACTCCGAGCAGTACTTC. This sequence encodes CASSQERGDYYSEQYF.

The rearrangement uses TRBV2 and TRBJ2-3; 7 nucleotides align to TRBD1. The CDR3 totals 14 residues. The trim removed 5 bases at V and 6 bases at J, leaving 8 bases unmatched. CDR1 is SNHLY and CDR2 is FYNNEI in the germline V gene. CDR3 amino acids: CASSRTGRGDTQYF. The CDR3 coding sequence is TGTGCCAGCAGTCGGACAGGCCGAGGGGATACGCAGTATTTT.

The CDR3 here is CASSRTTETYGYTF. Here the CDR3 DNA reads TGTGCCAGCAGTCGAACGACGGAGACCTATGGCTACACCTTC. The rearrangement uses TRBV2 and TRBJ1-2; D gene uncertain. With 5 bases removed from V and 4 bases from J, the gap between germline ends came to 14 bases. Germline CDR1 and CDR2: SNHLY and FYNNEI. This CDR3 has 14 residues. The whole variable domain, remainder taken from reference TRBV2 and TRBJ1-2, is EPEVTQTPSHQVTQMGQEVILRCVPISNHLYFYWYRQILGQKVEFLVSFYNNEISEKSEIFDDQFSVERPDGSNFTLKIRSTKLEDSAMYFCASSRTTETYGYTFGSGTRLTVV.

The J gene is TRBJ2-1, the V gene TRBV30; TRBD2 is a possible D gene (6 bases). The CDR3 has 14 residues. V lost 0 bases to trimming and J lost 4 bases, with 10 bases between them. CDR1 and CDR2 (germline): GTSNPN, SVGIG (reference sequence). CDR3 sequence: CAWSVGLAYNEQFF. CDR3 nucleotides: TGTGCCTGGAGTGTCGGTCTAGCGTACAATGAGCAGTTCTTC.

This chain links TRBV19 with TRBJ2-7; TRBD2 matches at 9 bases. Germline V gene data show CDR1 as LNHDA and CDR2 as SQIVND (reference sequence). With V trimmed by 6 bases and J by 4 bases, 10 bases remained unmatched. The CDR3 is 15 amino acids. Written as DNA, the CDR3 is TGTGCCAGTAGATCTAGCGGGGAGGGCATTTACGAGCAGTACTTC. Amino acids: CASRSSGEGIYEQYF.

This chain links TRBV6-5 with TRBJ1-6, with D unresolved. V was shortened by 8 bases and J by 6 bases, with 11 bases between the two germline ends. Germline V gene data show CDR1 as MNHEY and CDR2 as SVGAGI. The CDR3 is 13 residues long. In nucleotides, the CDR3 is TGTGCCAGCTTCGAACAGTTTAATTCACCCCTCCACTTT. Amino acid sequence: CASFEQFNSPLHF.